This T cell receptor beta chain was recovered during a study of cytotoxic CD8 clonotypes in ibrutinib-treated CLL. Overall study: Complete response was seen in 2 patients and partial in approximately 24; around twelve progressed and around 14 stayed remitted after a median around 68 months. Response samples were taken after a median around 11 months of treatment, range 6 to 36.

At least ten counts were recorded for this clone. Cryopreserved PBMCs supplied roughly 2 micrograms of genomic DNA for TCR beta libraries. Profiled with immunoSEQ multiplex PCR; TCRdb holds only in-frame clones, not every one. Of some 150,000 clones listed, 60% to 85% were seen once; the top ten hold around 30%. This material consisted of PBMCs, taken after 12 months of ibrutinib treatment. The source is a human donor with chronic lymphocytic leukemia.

The CDR3 DNA reads TGTGCCAGCAGCGACAGGCCTCCCACCTACGAGCAGTACTTC. This codes for CASSDRPPTYEQYF. The chain combines TRBV21-1 with TRBJ2-7; the table gives TRBD1 as D, unverified against the DNA. TRBV21-1 corresponds to a pseudogene. This CDR3 contains 14 residues.